Each of the 19 T cell receptor beta chains below was sequenced from the same sample in a study of blood T cell repertoires in COVID-19 (dated by TCRdb to about 2020). The library was produced with the immunoSEQ multiplex PCR assay. The immuneACCESS repertoire file appears here via TCRdb, limited to in-frame rearrangements. These files lack a portion of the clones; in checked studies, under half of the deficit traces to unresolved V genes, and the cause of the others is not known. Counted in this sample were some 240,000 clones; 90% of them appeared once. Of the sample, 2.1% falls within the top ten clones. The sequenced sample was peripheral blood. Receptor source: a woman aged 55-70 years with COVID-19, enrolled during active disease.

The J gene is TRBJ2-5, the V gene TRBV4-3, with 8 bases aligning to TRBD1. Germline CDR1 reads LGHNA; CDR2 reads YSLEER. The CDR3 extends over 15 amino acids. V lost 1 base and J lost 3; bases outside the gene matches: 4. The CDR3 DNA reads as TGCGCCAGCAGCCAAGCGACAGGGGATAAAGAGACCCAGTACTTC. Translating gives CASSQATGDKETQYF.

V gene TRBV27 combines with J gene TRBJ2-7, with 8 bases identical to TRBD2. With V trimmed by 2 bases and J by 4 bases, 10 bases remained unmatched. Looked up from germline, CDR1 is MNHEY and CDR2 is SMNVEV (reference sequence). This CDR3 spans 16 amino acids. The CDR3 spells CASSLRAGGRNYEQYF. The DNA of the CDR3 is TGTGCCAGCAGTTTAAGGGCGGGGGGCCGAAATTACGAGCAGTACTTC.

V usage is TRBV11-1 and J usage is TRBJ2-3; D is perhaps TRBD2 (6 bases). Germline CDR1 and CDR2: SGHAT and FQDESV (reference sequence). The V and J ends lost 4 bases and 7 bases respectively, with 15 bases between them. The CDR3 sequence is 14 residues long. CDR3 coding DNA: TGTGCCAGCAGCTCAGGAGGGGCCACCTATACGCAGTATTTT. This gives the protein CASSSGGATYTQYF.

This clone showed up just a few times. The genes are TRBV18 and TRBJ1-1; TRBD1 might be the D (5 bases). Germline V gene lookup returns CDR1 KGHSH and CDR2 LQKENI. V was trimmed by 3 bases and J by 3 bases, leaving 14 bases between them. The CDR3 runs 15 residues. CDR3 sequence: CASSPLGGADTEAFF. The CDR3 DNA is TGTGCCAGCTCACCCCTAGGCGGGGCGGACACTGAAGCTTTCTTT.

The chain carries TRBV4-3 and TRBJ1-1, with D maybe TRBD1 (5 bases). CDR1 is LGHNA and CDR2 is YSLEER in the germline V gene. Trimming left V 0 bases short and J 4 bases short, with 21 bases between. The CDR3 covers 18 residues. CDR3 coding DNA: TGCGCCAGCAGCCAAGACCCCCTTGTCGCGGGGGGGAGCACTGAAGCTTTCTTT. It is translated as CASSQDPLVAGGSTEAFF.

CDR3 bases: TGTGCCATCAGTGCGTCAGGGAGCCGGGAGGTTCGTCAGCCCCAGCATTTT. Translation gives CAISASGSREVRQPQHF. V gene TRBV10-3 combines with J gene TRBJ1-5; tentative D call: TRBD1 (5 bases). The germline V gene has CDR1 ENHRY and CDR2 SYGVKD. Trimming shortened V by 4 bases and J by 6 bases, and 22 bases separated the two germline ends. CDR3 length equals 17 residues.

This chain connects TRBV18 to TRBJ2-4, with TRBD1 identical over 8 bases. Per the germline V gene, CDR1 is KGHSH and CDR2 is LQKENI. Trimming at V came to 0 bases and at J to 9 bases, leaving 7 bases not matched to a gene. This CDR3 region has 15 residues. CDR3 DNA: TGTGCCAGCTCACCACCGGCAGGGGGCGATGGCATTCAGTACTTC. Translation: CASSPPAGGDGIQYF.

The chain is built from TRBV19 and TRBJ2-3, with 12 bases aligning to TRBD2. Germline V CDR1 and CDR2: LNHDA, SQIVND (reference sequence). The CDR3 is 19 residues long. V lost 3 bases to trimming and J lost 3 bases; unmatched junction nucleotides: 13. CDR3 DNA: TGTGCCAGTAGTATTTTTTTCTCGCTAGCGGGGGGGACGACAGATACGCAGTATTTT. It yields the protein CASSIFFSLAGGTTDTQYF.

This rearrangement joins TRBV5-1 to TRBJ1-1; D possibly corresponds to TRBD1 (5 bases). Germline lookup yields CDR1 SGHRS and CDR2 YFSETQ. The CDR3 is 15 residues long. V lost 0 bases, J lost 8 bases, and 17 bases lay in between. CDR3 DNA: TGCGCCAGCAGCTTGGACAGAGGAAAGGGGCGCGAAGCTTTCTTT. This translates into CASSLDRGKGREAFF.

As concerns this clone: The sample carries other DNA sequences with the same CDR3. The rearrangement joins TRBV5-1 to TRBJ2-5; 7 bases align to TRBD1. V lost 2 bases to trimming and J lost 1 base; unmatched junction nucleotides: 2. CDR3 length equals 14 residues. Germline CDR1 and CDR2: SGHRS and YFSETQ. CDR3: CASSLGTVQETQYF. Here the CDR3 DNA reads TGCGCCAGCAGCTTAGGGACAGTCCAAGAGACCCAGTACTTC. Drawing the rest from reference TRBV5-1 and TRBJ2-5, the complete variable domain is KAGVTQTPRYLIKTRGQQVTLSCSPISGHRSVSWYQQTPGQGLQFLFEYFSETQRNKGNFPGRFSGRQFSNSRSEMNVSTLELGDSALYLCASSLGTVQETQYFGPGTRLLVL.

The rearrangement uses TRBV7-3 and TRBJ1-2; D possibly corresponds to TRBD1 (5 bases). V lost 4 bases, J lost 7 bases, and 13 bases lay in between. Per the germline V gene, CDR1 is SGHTA and CDR2 is FQGTGA. The CDR3 totals 13 residues. This chain's CDR3 is CASSSNQGVGYTF. The CDR3 DNA reads TGTGCCAGCAGCTCTAACCAGGGTGTTGGCTACACCTTC. Combining the CDR3 with reference TRBV7-3 and TRBJ1-2 gives the whole variable domain GAGVSQTPSNKVTEKGKYVELRCDPISGHTALYWYRQSLGQGPEFLIYFQGTGAADDSGLPNDRFFAVRPEGSVSTLKIQRTERGDSAVYLCASSSNQGVGYTFGSGTRLTVV.

The V and J genes are TRBV5-1 and TRBJ2-1; 11 bases line up with TRBD1. Germline V gene data show CDR1 as SGHRS and CDR2 as YFSETQ. This CDR3 is built from 16 residues. V lost 2 bases and J lost 1; bases outside the gene matches: 2. The CDR3 is CASSLRDRGSYNEQFF. DNA of the CDR3: TGCGCCAGCAGCTTACGGGACAGGGGGTCCTACAATGAGCAGTTCTTC.

This chain's CDR3 is CASTDEGLSGNTIYF. In DNA, the CDR3 is TGTGCCAGCACTGATGAGGGACTTTCTGGAAACACCATATATTTT. The chain has TRBV7-9 and TRBJ1-3; D may be TRBD1 (5 bases). Germline V gene lookup returns CDR1 SEHNR and CDR2 FQNEAQ (reference sequence). The CDR3 contains 15 residues. V dropped 7 bases and J dropped 1 base, with 14 bases sitting between them.

The chain recombines TRBV4-2 with TRBJ2-1, with 7 bases aligning to TRBD1. Trimming at V came to 5 bases and at J to 4 bases, leaving 14 bases not matched to a gene. The length of the CDR3 is 17 residues. CDR1 and CDR2 from the germline V gene are LGHNA and YNFKEQ. CDR3 in amino acids: CASSSHAEGAGYNEQFF. Here the CDR3 DNA reads TGTGCCAGCAGCTCCCATGCTGAGGGGGCAGGTTACAATGAGCAGTTCTTC.

The V gene is TRBV18, the J gene TRBJ2-3; 14 nucleotides agree with TRBD2. Trimming cost V 4 bases and J 11 bases; bases outside gene matches: 20. The CDR3 contains 19 residues. Germline assignment: CDR1 KGHSH and CDR2 LQKENI. CDR3 DNA sequence: TGTGCCAGCTCACTACGGACTAGCGGGGGGTCTCCCCCCCAGGGTGGGCAGTATTTT. Translation: CASSLRTSGGSPPQGGQYF.

The chain employs TRBV10-3 and TRBJ1-3; D is unclear. The CDR3 has 12 residues. The V gene's germline CDR1 is ENHRY and CDR2 SYGVKD. Trimming cost V 7 bases and J 4 bases, with 8 bases left between them. The CDR3 here is CAIMPGGNTIYF. CDR3 coding DNA: TGTGCCATCATGCCGGGAGGAAACACCATATATTTT.

This chain uses TRBV3-1 (or the pseudogene TRBV3-2) with TRBJ1-1; D is undetermined. Per the germline V gene, CDR1 is LGHDT and CDR2 is YNNKEL (reference sequence). The CDR3 runs to 14 residues. V lost 1 base to trimming and J lost 3 bases, with 9 bases between them. The CDR3 loop reads CASSQVLQYTEAFF. The CDR3 DNA reads as TGTGCCAGCAGCCAAGTCCTCCAGTACACTGAAGCTTTCTTT.

The rearrangement joins TRBV11-1 to TRBJ2-7; 10 nucleotides agree with TRBD1. This CDR3 region has 14 residues. Germline CDR1 reads SGHAT; CDR2 reads FQDESV (reference sequence). Trimming took 5 bases from V and 3 from J; bases not matched to a gene: 4. The CDR3 nucleotides are TGTGCCAGCAGCCCCGGGACAGGGGACTACGAGCAGTACTTC. It codes for CASSPGTGDYEQYF.

The chain combines TRBV7-9 with TRBJ1-1; the match to TRBD1 covers 7 bases. After removal of 5 bases from V and 5 bases from J, the junction contained 8 bases not matched to a gene. Germline V gene lookup returns CDR1 SEHNR and CDR2 FQNEAQ (reference sequence). This CDR3 is 14 amino acids long. The CDR3 DNA sequence: TGTGCCAGCAGCCGACAGGGTATAGGGACTGAAGCTTTCTTT. As protein: CASSRQGIGTEAFF. Together with reference TRBV7-9 and TRBJ1-1, the CDR3 gives the full variable domain: DTGVSQNPRHKITKRGQNVTFRCDPISEHNRLYWYRQTLGQGPEFLTYFQNEAQLEKSRLLSDRFSAERPKGSFSTLEIQRTEQGDSAMYLCASSRQGIGTEAFFGQGTRLTVV.